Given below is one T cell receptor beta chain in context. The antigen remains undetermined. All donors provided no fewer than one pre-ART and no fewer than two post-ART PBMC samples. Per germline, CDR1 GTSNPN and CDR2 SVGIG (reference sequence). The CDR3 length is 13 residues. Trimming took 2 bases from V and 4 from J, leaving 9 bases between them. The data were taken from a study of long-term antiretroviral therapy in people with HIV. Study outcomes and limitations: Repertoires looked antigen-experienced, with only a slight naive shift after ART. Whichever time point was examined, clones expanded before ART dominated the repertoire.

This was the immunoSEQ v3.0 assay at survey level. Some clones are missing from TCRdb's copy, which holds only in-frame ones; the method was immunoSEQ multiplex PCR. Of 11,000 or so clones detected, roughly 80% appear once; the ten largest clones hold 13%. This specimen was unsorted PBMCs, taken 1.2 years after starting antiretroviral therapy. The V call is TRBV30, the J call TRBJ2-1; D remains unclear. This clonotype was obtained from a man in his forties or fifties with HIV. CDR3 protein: CAWSYGSYNEQFF. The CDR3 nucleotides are TGTGCCTGGAGTTATGGCAGTTACAATGAGCAGTTCTTC.